The rows below give T cell receptor beta chains drawn from one sample of a study of blood T cells in healthy people across ages. TCRdb used MiXCR to reprocess the 5' RACE reads, holding one entry per CDR3 protein. The data hold roughly 2 million distinct CDR3 sequences, with around 48% observed a single time. What was sequenced was blood. These receptors all come from a woman aged 40 to 50 in good health. Each CDR3 is given with its conserved first and last residue. The order of the fields is CDR3 protein, CDR3 DNA, J gene, V gene, CDR3 length, clone size, D gene. A D gene is named only where the DNA matches it firmly. Size is omitted from some rows. Given values are once, few, many or a class for expanded clones.

cdr3_aa: CASSYGGQAGSMNTEAFF
cdr3_nt: TGTGCCAGCAGTTACGGGGGACAGGCCGGATCCATGAACACTGAAGCTTTCTTT
j_call: TRBJ1-1
v_call: TRBV6-2/TRBV6-3
cdr3_length: 18
clone_size: NA
d_call: TRBD1

cdr3_aa: CASSQEGLSSYNEQFF
cdr3_nt: TGCGCCAGCAGCCAAGAAGGACTAAGCTCCTACAATGAGCAGTTCTTC
j_call: TRBJ2-1
v_call: TRBV4-1
cdr3_length: 16
clone_size: NA
d_call: NA

cdr3_aa: CASSSQGNNGQFF
cdr3_nt: TGTGCCAGCAGCTCTCAGGGGAACAATGGGCAGTTCTTC
j_call: TRBJ2-1
v_call: TRBV7-2
cdr3_length: 13
clone_size: NA
d_call: NA

cdr3_aa: CASSYSPGPDSPLHF
cdr3_nt: TGTGCCAGCAGTTACTCCCCCGGCCCTGATTCACCCCTCCACTTT
j_call: TRBJ1-6
v_call: TRBV6-5
cdr3_length: 15
clone_size: NA
d_call: NA

cdr3_aa: CASSHLTDTQYF
cdr3_nt: TGTGCCAGCAGCCACCTCACAGATACGCAGTATTTT
j_call: TRBJ2-3
v_call: TRBV5-1
cdr3_length: 12
clone_size: many
d_call: NA

cdr3_aa: CASSYSSGGSQITDTQYF
cdr3_nt: TGTGCCAGCAGTTACTCAAGCGGGGGGTCCCAAATCACAGATACGCAGTATTTT
j_call: TRBJ2-3
v_call: TRBV6-2/TRBV6-3
cdr3_length: 18
clone_size: NA
d_call: TRBD2

cdr3_aa: CASRSGQKEQFF
cdr3_nt: TGCGCCAGCAGATCGGGACAGAAAGAGCAGTTCTTC
j_call: TRBJ2-1
v_call: TRBV5-1
cdr3_length: 12
clone_size: NA
d_call: TRBD1

cdr3_aa: CASSPRYGYTF
cdr3_nt: TGTGCCAGCAGTCCCCGCTATGGCTACACCTTC
j_call: TRBJ1-2
v_call: TRBV7-2
cdr3_length: 11
clone_size: NA
d_call: NA

cdr3_aa: CASSQRLAPNEQYF
cdr3_nt: TGTGCCAGCAGCCAGAGACTAGCCCCCAATGAGCAGTACTTC
j_call: TRBJ2-7
v_call: TRBV7-8
cdr3_length: 14
clone_size: NA
d_call: TRBD2

cdr3_aa: CASSQGGQYNQPQHF
cdr3_nt: TGCGCCAGCAGCCAGGGTGGACAGTACAATCAGCCCCAGCATTTT
j_call: TRBJ1-5
v_call: TRBV4-3
cdr3_length: 15
clone_size: few
d_call: NA

cdr3_aa: CSVASRAVGNYGYTF
cdr3_nt: TGCAGCGTTGCCTCACGGGCGGTAGGGAACTATGGCTACACCTTC
j_call: TRBJ1-2
v_call: TRBV29-1
cdr3_length: 15
clone_size: NA
d_call: NA

cdr3_aa: CASSQDLAGEPEQYF
cdr3_nt: TGCGCCAGCAGCCAAGATTTAGCAGGGGAACCCGAGCAGTACTTC
j_call: TRBJ2-7
v_call: TRBV4-3
cdr3_length: 15
clone_size: few
d_call: NA

cdr3_aa: CASIQRGGQGNIQYF
cdr3_nt: TGTGCCAGCATCCAAAGGGGAGGACAGGGAAACATTCAGTACTTC
j_call: TRBJ2-4
v_call: TRBV6-6
cdr3_length: 15
clone_size: NA
d_call: TRBD1

cdr3_aa: CASSRKGTGGETQYF
cdr3_nt: TGTGCCAGCAGTCGAAAAGGGACAGGGGGCGAGACCCAGTACTTC
j_call: TRBJ2-5
v_call: TRBV27
cdr3_length: 15
clone_size: few
d_call: TRBD1

cdr3_aa: CATTGVGNQPQHF
cdr3_nt: TGTGCCACGACGGGGGTAGGCAATCAGCCCCAGCATTTT
j_call: TRBJ1-5
v_call: TRBV10-3
cdr3_length: 13
clone_size: few
d_call: NA

cdr3_aa: CASSLTGTSTEQFF
cdr3_nt: TGTGCCAGCAGCTTAACCGGGACTAGCACTGAGCAGTTCTTC
j_call: TRBJ2-1
v_call: TRBV7-3
cdr3_length: 14
clone_size: NA
d_call: TRBD2

cdr3_aa: CASSSGTGWADTQYF
cdr3_nt: TGTGCCAGCAGCTCCGGGACAGGGTGGGCAGATACGCAGTATTTT
j_call: TRBJ2-3
v_call: TRBV7-9
cdr3_length: 15
clone_size: NA
d_call: TRBD1

cdr3_aa: CAISAWDRDYEQYF
cdr3_nt: TGTGCCATCAGTGCTTGGGACAGGGACTACGAGCAGTACTTC
j_call: TRBJ2-7
v_call: TRBV10-3
cdr3_length: 14
clone_size: NA
d_call: TRBD1

cdr3_aa: CSATGTSDNEQFF
cdr3_nt: TGCAGTGCCACCGGGACTAGCGACAATGAGCAGTTCTTC
j_call: TRBJ2-1
v_call: TRBV20-1
cdr3_length: 13
clone_size: few
d_call: TRBD2

cdr3_aa: CASRRDWPNYGYTF
cdr3_nt: TGTGCCAGCAGACGAGACTGGCCTAACTATGGCTACACCTTC
j_call: TRBJ1-2
v_call: TRBV3-1
cdr3_length: 14
clone_size: NA
d_call: NA

cdr3_aa: CASSLDFPLGDTQYF
cdr3_nt: TGTGCCAGCAGCTTGGACTTTCCCTTAGGTGATACGCAGTATTTT
j_call: TRBJ2-3
v_call: TRBV5-5
cdr3_length: 15
clone_size: few
d_call: NA

cdr3_aa: CASSYVRGKTQYF
cdr3_nt: TGTGCCAGCAGTTACGTCAGGGGAAAGACCCAGTACTTC
j_call: TRBJ2-5
v_call: TRBV6-2/TRBV6-3
cdr3_length: 13
clone_size: NA
d_call: NA

cdr3_aa: CASIRAPPGYEQYF
cdr3_nt: TGTGCCAGCATCCGAGCCCCCCCCGGGTACGAGCAGTACTTC
j_call: TRBJ2-7
v_call: TRBV7-2
cdr3_length: 14
clone_size: few
d_call: NA

cdr3_aa: CSARDVLAGVYATDTQYF
cdr3_nt: TGCAGTGCTAGAGATGTTCTAGCGGGGGTGTACGCTACAGATACGCAGTATTTT
j_call: TRBJ2-3
v_call: TRBV20-1
cdr3_length: 18
clone_size: NA
d_call: TRBD2

cdr3_aa: CASPPRGQGDYGYTF
cdr3_nt: TGTGCCAGCCCTCCCCGGGGGCAGGGGGACTATGGCTACACCTTC
j_call: TRBJ1-2
v_call: TRBV11-1
cdr3_length: 15
clone_size: NA
d_call: TRBD1

cdr3_aa: CSAGGYTYEQYF
cdr3_nt: TGCAGTGCAGGGGGCTATACCTACGAGCAGTACTTC
j_call: TRBJ2-7
v_call: TRBV29-1
cdr3_length: 12
clone_size: many
d_call: TRBD1

cdr3_aa: CASSPLDRASTGTQYF
cdr3_nt: TGTGCCAGCAGCCCTTTAGACAGGGCCAGCACAGGTACGCAGTATTTT
j_call: TRBJ2-3
v_call: TRBV14
cdr3_length: 16
clone_size: NA
d_call: TRBD1

cdr3_aa: CASSYARTVGEKLFF
cdr3_nt: TGTGCCAGCAGTTACGCGAGGACAGTAGGTGAAAAACTGTTTTTT
j_call: TRBJ1-4
v_call: TRBV6-5
cdr3_length: 15
clone_size: NA
d_call: NA

cdr3_aa: CASSLLPSYEQYF
cdr3_nt: TGTGCCAGCAGCTTACTCCCGTCCTACGAGCAGTACTTC
j_call: TRBJ2-7
v_call: TRBV11-2
cdr3_length: 13
clone_size: few
d_call: NA

cdr3_aa: CASSSSLYQETQYF
cdr3_nt: TGTGCCAGCAGCTCCAGCCTTTATCAAGAGACCCAGTACTTC
j_call: TRBJ2-5
v_call: TRBV7-2
cdr3_length: 14
clone_size: NA
d_call: NA

cdr3_aa: CASSPPGTAYEQYF
cdr3_nt: TGTGCCAGCAGTCCCCCCGGGACAGCCTACGAGCAGTACTTC
j_call: TRBJ2-7
v_call: TRBV27
cdr3_length: 14
clone_size: few
d_call: TRBD1

cdr3_aa: CASNEGGREQYF
cdr3_nt: TGTGCCAGCAACGAGGGGGGGCGCGAGCAGTACTTC
j_call: TRBJ2-7
v_call: TRBV2
cdr3_length: 12
clone_size: NA
d_call: NA

cdr3_aa: CASRQEANQPQHF
cdr3_nt: TGCGCCAGCAGGCAGGAGGCAAATCAGCCCCAGCATTTT
j_call: TRBJ1-5
v_call: TRBV5-1
cdr3_length: 13
clone_size: NA
d_call: NA

cdr3_aa: CASSLGGDLQRTQYF
cdr3_nt: TGCGCCAGCAGCTTGGGAGGGGATCTCCAAAGGACCCAGTACTTC
j_call: TRBJ2-5
v_call: TRBV5-1
cdr3_length: 15
clone_size: few
d_call: NA

cdr3_aa: CASSQDAGILNYGYTF
cdr3_nt: TGCGCCAGCAGCCAAGACGCGGGGATTCTTAACTATGGCTACACCTTC
j_call: TRBJ1-2
v_call: TRBV4-3
cdr3_length: 16
clone_size: NA
d_call: NA

cdr3_aa: CASSPPTGIGYEQYF
cdr3_nt: TGTGCCAGCTCACCACCCACGGGGATCGGGTACGAGCAGTACTTC
j_call: TRBJ2-7
v_call: TRBV18
cdr3_length: 15
clone_size: NA
d_call: NA

cdr3_aa: CASSPRDRGRVYGYTF
cdr3_nt: TGTGCCAGCAGCCCCCGGGACAGGGGGAGGGTCTATGGCTACACCTTC
j_call: TRBJ1-2
v_call: TRBV3-1
cdr3_length: 16
clone_size: NA
d_call: TRBD1

cdr3_aa: CASSQESTMNYGYTF
cdr3_nt: TGCGCCAGCAGCCAAGAGTCGACGATGAACTATGGCTACACCTTC
j_call: TRBJ1-2
v_call: TRBV4-1
cdr3_length: 15
clone_size: NA
d_call: NA

cdr3_aa: CATSSRPTGNPHETQYF
cdr3_nt: TGTGCCACCAGCTCCCGTCCCACAGGGAACCCTCACGAGACCCAGTACTTC
j_call: TRBJ2-5
v_call: TRBV24-1
cdr3_length: 17
clone_size: NA
d_call: NA

cdr3_aa: CASNESAYQETQYF
cdr3_nt: TGCGCCAGCAATGAAAGTGCCTACCAAGAGACCCAGTACTTC
j_call: TRBJ2-5
v_call: TRBV10-1
cdr3_length: 14
clone_size: NA
d_call: NA

cdr3_aa: CSARESFLGREFHNEQFF
cdr3_nt: TGCAGTGCTAGAGAGTCATTTCTGGGACGGGAGTTTCACAATGAGCAGTTCTTC
j_call: TRBJ2-1
v_call: TRBV20-1
cdr3_length: 18
clone_size: NA
d_call: NA

cdr3_aa: CSVELPSPYGYTF
cdr3_nt: TGCAGCGTTGAACTTCCAAGCCCCTATGGCTACACCTTC
j_call: TRBJ1-2
v_call: TRBV29-1
cdr3_length: 13
clone_size: NA
d_call: NA

cdr3_aa: CASSLVKGPSYEQYF
cdr3_nt: TGTGCCAGCAGCTTAGTAAAGGGACCCTCCTACGAGCAGTACTTC
j_call: TRBJ2-7
v_call: TRBV7-8
cdr3_length: 15
clone_size: NA
d_call: NA

cdr3_aa: CASTGTSGARSTDTQYF
cdr3_nt: TGTGCCAGCACCGGGACTAGCGGCGCGCGAAGCACAGATACGCAGTATTTT
j_call: TRBJ2-3
v_call: TRBV6-1
cdr3_length: 17
clone_size: NA
d_call: TRBD2

cdr3_aa: CASRNGHLSYEQYF
cdr3_nt: TGTGCCAGCAGGAATGGACACCTCTCCTACGAGCAGTACTTC
j_call: TRBJ2-7
v_call: TRBV2
cdr3_length: 14
clone_size: few
d_call: NA

cdr3_aa: CASSLQPTDFNEKLFF
cdr3_nt: TGCGCCAGCAGCCTCCAGCCGACGGACTTCAATGAAAAACTGTTTTTT
j_call: TRBJ1-4
v_call: TRBV5-1
cdr3_length: 16
clone_size: few
d_call: NA

cdr3_aa: CASSLGGGDREQFF
cdr3_nt: TGTGCCAGCAGCTTGGGAGGGGGGGACAGGGAGCAGTTCTTC
j_call: TRBJ2-1
v_call: TRBV5-6
cdr3_length: 14
clone_size: NA
d_call: NA

cdr3_aa: CASSQSGGIGDIQYF
cdr3_nt: TGTGCCAGCAGCCAATCCGGGGGGATTGGAGACATTCAGTACTTC
j_call: TRBJ2-4
v_call: TRBV14
cdr3_length: 15
clone_size: few
d_call: TRBD2

cdr3_aa: CASSVKAEAFF
cdr3_nt: TGTGCCAGCAGTGTAAAGGCTGAAGCTTTCTTT
j_call: TRBJ1-1
v_call: TRBV25-1
cdr3_length: 11
clone_size: NA
d_call: NA

cdr3_aa: CASTSSAGGRFTKNIQYF
cdr3_nt: TGTGCCAGCACCAGTTCGGCTGGGGGAAGGTTTACCAAAAACATTCAGTACTTC
j_call: TRBJ2-4
v_call: TRBV25-1
cdr3_length: 18
clone_size: NA
d_call: NA

cdr3_aa: CASSLELLAGVREQFF
cdr3_nt: TGCGCCAGCAGCTTGGAGCTCCTAGCGGGGGTGCGAGAGCAGTTCTTC
j_call: TRBJ2-1
v_call: TRBV5-1
cdr3_length: 16
clone_size: NA
d_call: TRBD2

cdr3_aa: CASRFLSGAGANVLTF
cdr3_nt: TGTGCCAGCAGGTTTCTCTCGGGGGCTGGGGCCAACGTCCTGACTTTC
j_call: TRBJ2-6
v_call: TRBV27
cdr3_length: 16
clone_size: NA
d_call: NA

cdr3_aa: CSAPGLDRDTQYF
cdr3_nt: TGCAGTGCCCCCGGGCTCGATCGGGATACGCAGTATTTT
j_call: TRBJ2-3
v_call: TRBV20-1
cdr3_length: 13
clone_size: NA
d_call: NA

cdr3_aa: CASSTNIAGGLFAGELFF
cdr3_nt: TGTGCCAGCAGCACTAACATAGCGGGGGGGCTCTTCGCCGGGGAGCTGTTTTTT
j_call: TRBJ2-2
v_call: TRBV7-2
cdr3_length: 18
clone_size: NA
d_call: TRBD2

cdr3_aa: CASSLTYEGYTF
cdr3_nt: TGTGCCAGCAGCTTGACCTACGAAGGCTACACCTTC
j_call: TRBJ1-2
v_call: TRBV5-6
cdr3_length: 12
clone_size: NA
d_call: NA